The sequence of this TCR beta chain was determined in a study of T cell responses to AZD1222 COVID-19 vaccine. This CDR3 comprises 10 residues. Germline CDR1 reads SQVTM; CDR2 reads ANQGSEA. Remarks on this clone: A read error may produce the germline difference seen at one junction end.

Produced via immunoSEQ multiplex PCR; TCRdb's table is partial and in-frame only. The data hold approximately 180,000 clones, with about 92% observed a single time. The sample here was peripheral blood, taken 28 days after the second dose of the MenACWY control vaccine. The clonotype was recovered from an adult who received the MenACWY meningococcal vaccine as a control. The chain uses TRBV29-1 and TRBJ1-2, with D uncertain. This CDR3 reads CSVGPEWWTF. DNA of the CDR3: TGTAGCGTCGGACCGGAGTGGTGGACCTTC.